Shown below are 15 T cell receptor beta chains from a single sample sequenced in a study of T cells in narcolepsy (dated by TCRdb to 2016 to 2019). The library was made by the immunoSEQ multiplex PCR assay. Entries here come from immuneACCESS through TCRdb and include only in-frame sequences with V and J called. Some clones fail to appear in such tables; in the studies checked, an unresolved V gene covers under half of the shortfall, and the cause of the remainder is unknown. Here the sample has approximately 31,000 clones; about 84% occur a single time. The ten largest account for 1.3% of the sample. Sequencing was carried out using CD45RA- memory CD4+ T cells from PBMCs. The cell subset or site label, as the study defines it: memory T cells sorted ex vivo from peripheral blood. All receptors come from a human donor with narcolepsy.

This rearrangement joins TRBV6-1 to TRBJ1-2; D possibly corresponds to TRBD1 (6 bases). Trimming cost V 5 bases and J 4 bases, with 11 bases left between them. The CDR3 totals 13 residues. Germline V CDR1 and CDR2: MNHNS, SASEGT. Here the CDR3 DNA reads TGTGCCAGCAGTCAAACAGGGACCTATGGCTACACCTTC. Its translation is CASSQTGTYGYTF.

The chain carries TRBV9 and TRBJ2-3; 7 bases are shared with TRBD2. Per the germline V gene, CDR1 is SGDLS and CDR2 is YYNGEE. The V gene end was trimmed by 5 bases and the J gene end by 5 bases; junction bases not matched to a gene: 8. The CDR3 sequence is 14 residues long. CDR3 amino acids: CASSDPGGRDTQYF. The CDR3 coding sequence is TGTGCCAGCAGTGATCCGGGAGGTCGAGATACGCAGTATTTT.

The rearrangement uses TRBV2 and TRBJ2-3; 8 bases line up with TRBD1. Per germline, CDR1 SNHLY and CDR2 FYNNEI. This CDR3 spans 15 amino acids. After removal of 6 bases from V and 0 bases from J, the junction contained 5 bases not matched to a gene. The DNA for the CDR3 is TGTGCCAGCAGAGCCCAGGGGGCTAGCACAGATACGCAGTATTTT. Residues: CASRAQGASTDTQYF.

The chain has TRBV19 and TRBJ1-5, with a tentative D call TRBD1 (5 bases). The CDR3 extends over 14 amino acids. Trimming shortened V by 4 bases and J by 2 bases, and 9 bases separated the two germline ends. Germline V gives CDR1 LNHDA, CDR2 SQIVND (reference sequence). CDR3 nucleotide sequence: TGTGCCAGTAGTACTACAGGAGGCAATCAGCCCCAGCATTTT. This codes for CASSTTGGNQPQHF.

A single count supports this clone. The CDR3 loop reads CASSSPRGSQGNGYTF. The DNA of the CDR3 is TGTGCCAGCAGCTCGCCGCGGGGGTCACAGGGAAATGGCTACACCTTC. The chain has TRBV5-4 and TRBJ1-2, with D possibly being TRBD1 (6 bases). This CDR3 contains 16 residues. The ends were cut back, 3 bases at V and 6 bases at J, with 21 bases in the middle. Germline CDR1 SGHNT, CDR2 YYREEE (reference sequence).

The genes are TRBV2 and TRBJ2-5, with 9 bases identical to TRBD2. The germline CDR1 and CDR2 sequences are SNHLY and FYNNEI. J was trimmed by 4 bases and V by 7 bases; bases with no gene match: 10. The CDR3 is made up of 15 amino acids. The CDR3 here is CASKRRGGLGETQYF. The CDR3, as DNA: TGTGCCAGCAAGAGGCGGGGGGGCCTGGGAGAGACCCAGTACTTC.

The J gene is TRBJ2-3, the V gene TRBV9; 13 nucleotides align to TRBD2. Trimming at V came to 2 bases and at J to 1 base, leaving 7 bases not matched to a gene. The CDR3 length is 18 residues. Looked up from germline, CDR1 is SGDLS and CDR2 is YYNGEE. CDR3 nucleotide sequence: TGTGCCAGCAGCGTCAGACTAGCGGGGGGCCGAGGCACAGATACGCAGTATTTT. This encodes CASSVRLAGGRGTDTQYF. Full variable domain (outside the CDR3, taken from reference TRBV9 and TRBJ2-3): DSGVTQTPKHLITATGQRVTLRCSPRSGDLSVYWYQQSLDQGLQFLIQYYNGEERAKGNILERFSAQQFPDLHSELNLSSLELGDSALYFCASSVRLAGGRGTDTQYFGPGTRLTVL.

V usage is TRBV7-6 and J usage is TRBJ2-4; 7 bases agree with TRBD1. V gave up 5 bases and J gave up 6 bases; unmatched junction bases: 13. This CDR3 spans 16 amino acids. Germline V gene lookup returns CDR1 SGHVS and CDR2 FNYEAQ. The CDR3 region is CASSRTATGVGNIQYF. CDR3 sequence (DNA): TGTGCCAGCAGCCGAACAGCCACAGGGGTTGGAAACATTCAGTACTTC.

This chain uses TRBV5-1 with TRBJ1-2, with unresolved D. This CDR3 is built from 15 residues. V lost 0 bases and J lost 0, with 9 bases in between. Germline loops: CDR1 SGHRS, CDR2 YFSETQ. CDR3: CASSLGILANYGYTF. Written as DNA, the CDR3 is TGCGCCAGCAGCTTGGGAATCCTAGCTAACTATGGCTACACCTTC.

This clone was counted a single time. The CDR3 sequence: CASSLWQGSGTDTQYF. As DNA, the CDR3 is TGTGCCAGCAGTTTATGGCAGGGATCGGGAACAGATACGCAGTATTTT. V usage is TRBV28 and J usage is TRBJ2-3; tentatively, D is TRBD1 or TRBD2 (5 bases each). Germline V gene data show CDR1 as MDHEN and CDR2 as SYDVKM. This CDR3 comprises 16 residues. V was clipped by 0 bases and J by 3 bases, with 13 bases between them.

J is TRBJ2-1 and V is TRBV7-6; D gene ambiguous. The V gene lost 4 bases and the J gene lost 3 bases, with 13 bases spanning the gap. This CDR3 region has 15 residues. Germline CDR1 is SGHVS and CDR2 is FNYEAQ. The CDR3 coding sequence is TGTGCCAGCAGCTCTCCTGGACCGCTCTACAATGAGCAGTTCTTC. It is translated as CASSSPGPLYNEQFF.

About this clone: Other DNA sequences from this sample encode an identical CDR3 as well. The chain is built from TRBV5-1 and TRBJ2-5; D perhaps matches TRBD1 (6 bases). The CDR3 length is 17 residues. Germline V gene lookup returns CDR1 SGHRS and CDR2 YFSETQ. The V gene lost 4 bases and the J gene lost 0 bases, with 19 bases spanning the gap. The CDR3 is CASSVARGGSDQETQYF. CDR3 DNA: TGCGCCAGCAGCGTGGCCCGTGGGGGCTCTGACCAAGAGACCCAGTACTTC.

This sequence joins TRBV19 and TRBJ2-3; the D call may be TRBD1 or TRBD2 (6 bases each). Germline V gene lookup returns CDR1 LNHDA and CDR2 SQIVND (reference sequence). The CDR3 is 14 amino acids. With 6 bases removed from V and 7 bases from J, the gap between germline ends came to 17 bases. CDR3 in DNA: TGTGCCAGTAGCGGAAGGGGGGAATGGAATACGCAGTATTTT. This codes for CASSGRGEWNTQYF.

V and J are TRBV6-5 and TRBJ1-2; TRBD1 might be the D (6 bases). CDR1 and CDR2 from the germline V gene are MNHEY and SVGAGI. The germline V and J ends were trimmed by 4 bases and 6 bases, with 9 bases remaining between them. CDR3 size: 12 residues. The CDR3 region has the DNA TGTGCCAGCAGTTCTCAGGGGAATGGCTACACCTTC. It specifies CASSSQGNGYTF.

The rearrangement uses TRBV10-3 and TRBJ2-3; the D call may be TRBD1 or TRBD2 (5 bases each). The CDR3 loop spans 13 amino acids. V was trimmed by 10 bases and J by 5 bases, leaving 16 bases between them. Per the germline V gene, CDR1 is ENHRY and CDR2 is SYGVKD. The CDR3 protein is CATRDGRLDTQYF. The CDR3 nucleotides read TGTGCCACCAGGGACGGACGTTTAGATACGCAGTATTTT.